The sample holds one count of the clone carrying this T cell receptor (beta chain). Participants were aged about 18 to 89 years from 20 to 30 US areas. Profiling relied on immunoSEQ multiplex PCR, and the TCRdb table lists in-frame clones only, not all of them. The sample has under 350,000 clones; 90% are singletons. These data belong to a study of blood T cell repertoires in COVID-19. Background on the study: The origin of the acute and convalescent COVID-19 samples was the United States, Italy and Spain. The analysed material was cDNA or gDNA that came from T cells, B-cell-depleted T cells, or PBMCs.

This CDR3 has 18 amino acids. Germline CDR1 is SGDLS and CDR2 is YYNGEE. Between the trimmed V and J ends, which lost 0 bases and 9 bases, there was a span of 25 bases. The sequence came from a man aged 60 to 69 who had recovered from COVID-19. The chain carries TRBV9 and TRBJ2-1, with D tentatively TRBD2 (6 bases). The sample consisted of PBMCs or T cells enriched from blood (not recorded which). The CDR3 sequence is CASSVATGVTRQGPEQFF. Written as DNA, the CDR3 is TGTGCCAGCAGCGTAGCTACGGGAGTTACGAGGCAGGGCCCTGAGCAGTTCTTC.